The 10 T cell receptor beta chains presented below share a single source sample, sequenced in a study of tumor-infiltrating lymphocytes in primary liver carcinoma. TCR beta cDNA was reverse-transcribed from approximately 0.45 ug of total RNA. The reaction used a constant-region primer and ProtoScript II reverse transcriptase. Slightly modified ARM-PCR, run as three nested multiplex PCR rounds, produced the TCR beta libraries. In the first two PCR rounds, TRBV1-TRBV30 forward primers were paired with a C-beta reverse primer, and each round lasted roughly 9 cycles. TCRdb processed the multiplex PCR reads anew with MiXCR; each CDR3 protein has one entry. The sample contains around 330,000 distinct CDR3 sequences, 50% to 70% of which appear only once. Unsorted whole blood yielded the blood RNA, and germline DNA was also extracted. The specimen was peripheral blood. All receptors derive from a middle-aged man with primary liver carcinoma and hepatitis B virus infection.

In this sample, this clonotype turned up a few times. The chain uses TRBV5-4 and TRBJ1-5, with D possibly matching TRBD1 (5 bases). The CDR3 covers 15 residues. Germline CDR1 reads SGHNT; CDR2 reads YYREEE (reference sequence). Trimming pared 4 bases from V and 4 bases from J, leaving 15 bases between. This chain's CDR3 is CASSRDGRRNQPQHF. DNA of the CDR3: TGTGCCAGCAGCCGGGACGGACGACGTAATCAGCCCCAGCATTTT.

This chain joins TRBV5-1 and TRBJ2-3; TRBD2 is a possible D gene (5 bases). Trimming left V 1 base short and J 4 bases short, with 13 bases between. CDR1 is SGHRS, CDR2 YFSETQ, per germline. The CDR3 extends over 15 amino acids. The CDR3 region is CASSLTRAGADTQYF. Here the CDR3 DNA reads TGCGCCAGCAGCTTGACGAGGGCTGGGGCAGATACGCAGTATTTT.

Worth noting for this clonotype: Germline and junction disagree at one end, which may indicate a read error. The chain links TRBV12-3 or TRBV12-4 to TRBJ2-7, with 10 bases that match TRBD1. The CDR3 is 14 amino acids. CDR3 region: CASSRTGGGYGQYF. CDR3 sequence (DNA): TGTGCCAGCAGTCGGACAGGGGGAGGGTACGGGCAGTACTTC.

On this clonotype itself: A much larger clone differs by one base, so this may be a read error. The rearrangement joins TRBV12-3 or TRBV12-4 to TRBJ2-7; 8 bases align to TRBD1. The CDR3 is 14 residues long. The CDR3 sequence is CASRPQGARYDQYF. The CDR3 nucleotides read TGTGCCAGCAGACCTCAGGGGGCCAGGTACGATCAGTACTTC.

Worth noting for this clonotype: A single base separates this from a much larger clone, so it may be a read error. V and J are TRBV6-2 or TRBV6-3 and TRBJ2-3; D remains unclear. The length of the CDR3 is 14 residues. Germline V gives CDR1 MNHEY, CDR2 SVGEGT. Trimming removed 4 bases at V and 2 bases at J, with 10 bases between. The CDR3 reads CASSSQELTDTQYF. CDR3 nucleotides: TGTGCCAGCAGTTCTCAGGAACTCACAGATACGCAGTATTTT.

About this clonotype: A read error may explain this, as a much larger clone is one base away. The chain is built from TRBV29-1 and TRBJ2-1, with unresolved D. Germline V gene lookup returns CDR1 SQVTM and CDR2 ANQGSEA. This CDR3 region has 11 residues. The chain's CDR3 is CSLEQGNEQFF. For the CDR3, the DNA is TGCAGCCTTGAACAAGGAAATGAGCAGTTCTTC.

Notes on this clonotype: This may arise from a read error, as a much more abundant clone is one base away. The chain employs TRBV4-3 and TRBJ1-2; maybe TRBD1 (5 bases). CDR1 and CDR2 (germline): LGHNA, YSLEER. There are 14 residues in the CDR3. The CDR3 sequence: CARSQLGTIGGYTF. CDR3 coding DNA: TGCGCCAGAAGCCAACTCGGGACTATAGGTGGCTACACCTTC.

Written as DNA, the CDR3 is TGCGCCAGCAGCATCGGACCTCCTCGAGATCACACTGAAGCTTTCTTT. It translates to CASSIGPPRDHTEAFF. The chain is built from TRBV5-1 and TRBJ1-1, with unresolved D. Trimming stripped 4 bases from V and 3 bases from J, with 19 bases between. CDR1 is SGHRS, CDR2 YFSETQ, per germline. The CDR3 extends over 16 amino acids.

V is TRBV5-1 and J is TRBJ2-3; 7 bases align to TRBD2. This CDR3 spans 15 amino acids. With V trimmed by 4 bases and J by 7 bases, 12 bases remained unmatched. CDR1 and CDR2 (germline): SGHRS, YFSETQ. The CDR3 coding sequence is TGCGCCAGCAGCCCCCAGGGAAGGGAGGGGAATACGCAGTATTTT. Translated: CASSPQGREGNTQYF.

Turning to this clonotype: At one end the junction does not follow the germline gene, possibly because of a read error. DNA of the CDR3: TGTGCCGGCAGTCCGGGACACCCGGGCGAGCAGTACTTC. Amino acid sequence: CAGSPGHPGEQYF. This sequence joins TRBV12-3 or TRBV12-4 and TRBJ2-7; D perhaps matches TRBD1 (6 bases). The CDR3 loop spans 13 amino acids.